Listed below are T cell receptor beta chains from one sample, sequenced in a study of blood T cell repertoires in COVID-19. Profiling relied on immunoSEQ multiplex PCR, and the TCRdb table lists in-frame clones only, not all of them. The sample has around 390,000 clones; roughly 89% are singletons. The source material was PBMCs or T cells enriched from blood (not recorded which). The receptors stem from a woman aged 45-65 years who had recovered from COVID-19. The CDR3 runs from the conserved cysteine through the conserved F or W. The order of the fields is CDR3 length, clone size, V gene, D gene, J gene, CDR3 protein, CDR3 DNA. A D gene is named only where the DNA matches it firmly. Rows give clone size only sometimes, using once, few, many, or a class for an expanded clone.

CDR3 length: 15
clone size: -
V gene: TRBV5-5
D gene: TRBD1
J gene: TRBJ2-3
CDR3 protein: CASSYGTASTDTQYF
CDR3 DNA: TGTGCCAGCAGCTACGGGACAGCTAGCACAGATACGCAGTATTTT

CDR3 length: 15
clone size: -
V gene: TRBV6-5
D gene: -
J gene: TRBJ2-3
CDR3 protein: CASVDSMGPTDTQYF
CDR3 DNA: TGTGCCAGCGTAGATTCAATGGGGCCCACAGATACGCAGTATTTT

CDR3 length: 14
clone size: -
V gene: TRBV28
D gene: -
J gene: TRBJ1-4
CDR3 protein: CASRAPSGNEKLFF
CDR3 DNA: TGTGCCAGCAGAGCACCCTCTGGTAATGAAAAACTGTTTTTT

CDR3 length: 13
clone size: -
V gene: TRBV5-1
D gene: -
J gene: TRBJ1-1
CDR3 protein: CASSPAGSPEAFF
CDR3 DNA: TGCGCCAGCAGCCCGGCGGGGAGCCCTGAAGCTTTCTTT

CDR3 length: 17
clone size: few
V gene: TRBV7-9
D gene: -
J gene: TRBJ1-2
CDR3 protein: CASSLGLTAGWNYGYTF
CDR3 DNA: TGTGCCAGCAGCTTAGGATTGACGGCAGGGTGGAACTATGGCTACACCTTC

CDR3 length: 15
clone size: -
V gene: TRBV15
D gene: -
J gene: TRBJ2-2
CDR3 protein: CATSGGAVGTGELFF
CDR3 DNA: TGTGCCACCAGCGGCGGGGCAGTTGGGACCGGGGAGCTGTTTTTT

CDR3 length: 12
clone size: few
V gene: TRBV5-1
D gene: TRBD1
J gene: TRBJ2-1
CDR3 protein: CASSDTGGEQFF
CDR3 DNA: TGCGCCAGCAGCGACACAGGGGGCGAGCAGTTCTTC

CDR3 length: 17
clone size: -
V gene: TRBV5-1
D gene: TRBD2
J gene: TRBJ2-5
CDR3 protein: CASSTSRTSGGEETQYF
CDR3 DNA: TGCGCCAGCAGCACCTCCCGGACTAGCGGGGGGGAGGAGACCCAGTACTTC

CDR3 length: 13
clone size: -
V gene: TRBV4-2
D gene: TRBD1
J gene: TRBJ2-7
CDR3 protein: CASSHGTAYEQYF
CDR3 DNA: TGTGCCAGCAGCCATGGGACAGCCTACGAGCAGTACTTC

CDR3 length: 16
clone size: -
V gene: TRBV3-1/TRBV3-2
D gene: -
J gene: TRBJ1-1
CDR3 protein: CASSQDEARMNTEAFF
CDR3 DNA: TGTGCCAGCAGCCAAGATGAGGCCCGCATGAACACTGAAGCTTTCTTT

CDR3 length: 13
clone size: -
V gene: TRBV6-6
D gene: -
J gene: TRBJ1-5
CDR3 protein: CASRDNSDQPQHF
CDR3 DNA: TGTGCCAGCAGGGACAACTCCGACCAGCCCCAGCATTTT

CDR3 length: 13
clone size: few
V gene: TRBV3-1/TRBV3-2
D gene: TRBD1
J gene: TRBJ1-2
CDR3 protein: CASSPSDRDGYTF
CDR3 DNA: TGTGCCAGCAGCCCCTCGGACAGGGATGGCTACACCTTC

CDR3 length: 17
clone size: -
V gene: TRBV11-3
D gene: -
J gene: TRBJ2-2
CDR3 protein: CASSPALGGANTGELFF
CDR3 DNA: TGTGCCAGCAGCCCAGCACTTGGGGGGGCCAACACCGGGGAGCTGTTTTTT

CDR3 length: 14
clone size: -
V gene: TRBV7-2
D gene: TRBD1
J gene: TRBJ1-6
CDR3 protein: CASSFGTVNSPLHF
CDR3 DNA: TGTGCCAGCAGCTTCGGGACAGTAAATTCACCCCTCCACTTT

CDR3 length: 12
clone size: once
V gene: TRBV11-2
D gene: -
J gene: TRBJ1-1
CDR3 protein: CASSLEDRPAFF
CDR3 DNA: TGTGCCAGCAGCTTAGAGGACAGACCAGCTTTCTTT

CDR3 length: 14
clone size: -
V gene: TRBV15
D gene: TRBD2
J gene: TRBJ2-7
CDR3 protein: CATSRVTGGYEQYF
CDR3 DNA: TGTGCCACCAGCAGAGTGACGGGGGGATACGAGCAGTACTTC